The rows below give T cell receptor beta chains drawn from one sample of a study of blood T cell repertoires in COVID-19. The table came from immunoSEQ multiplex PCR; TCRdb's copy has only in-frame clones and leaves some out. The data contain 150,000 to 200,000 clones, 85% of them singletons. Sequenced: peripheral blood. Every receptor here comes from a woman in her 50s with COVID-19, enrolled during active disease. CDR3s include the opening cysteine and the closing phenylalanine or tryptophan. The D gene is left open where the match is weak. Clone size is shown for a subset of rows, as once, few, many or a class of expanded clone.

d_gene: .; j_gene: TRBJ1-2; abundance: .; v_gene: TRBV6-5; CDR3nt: TGTGCCAGCGGCGGTAACTATGGCTACACCTTC; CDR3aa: CASGGNYGYTF
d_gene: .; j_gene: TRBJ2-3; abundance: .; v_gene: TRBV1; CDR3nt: TGCACCTGTTTATCCGGGACTAAAGAGAATACGCAGTATTTT; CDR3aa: CTCLSGTKENTQYF
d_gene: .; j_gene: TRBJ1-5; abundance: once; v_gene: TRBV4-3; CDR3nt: TGCGCCAGCAGCCCCCAAGGGGGCAATCAGCCCCAGCATTTT; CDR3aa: CASSPQGGNQPQHF
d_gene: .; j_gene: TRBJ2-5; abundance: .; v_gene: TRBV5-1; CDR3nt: TGCGCCAGCAGCATCGGACAGTGGGAGACCCAGTACTTC; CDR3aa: CASSIGQWETQYF
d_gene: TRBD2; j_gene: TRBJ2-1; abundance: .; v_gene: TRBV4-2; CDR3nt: TGTGCCAGCAGCCAAGAGACTAGCGGGAGATACAATGAGCAGTTCTTC; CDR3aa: CASSQETSGRYNEQFF
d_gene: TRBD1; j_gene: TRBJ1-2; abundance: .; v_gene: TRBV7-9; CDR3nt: TGTGCCAGCATCCAATCCGACAGGGACTATGGCTACACCTTC; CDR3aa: CASIQSDRDYGYTF
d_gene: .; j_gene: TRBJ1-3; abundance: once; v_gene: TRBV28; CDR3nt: TGTGCCAGCAGTTTAAGGGGGGGGACACCCTCTGGAAACACCATATATTTT; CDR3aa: CASSLRGGTPSGNTIYF
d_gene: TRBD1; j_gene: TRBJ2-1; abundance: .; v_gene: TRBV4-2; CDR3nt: TGTGCCAGCAGCTTGCGGACAGGGGAAAATGAGCAGTTCTTC; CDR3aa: CASSLRTGENEQFF
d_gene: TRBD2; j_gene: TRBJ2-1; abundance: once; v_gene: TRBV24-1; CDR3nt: TGTGCCACCAGTGAAATAGCGGGGGTGAATGAGCAGTTCTTC; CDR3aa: CATSEIAGVNEQFF
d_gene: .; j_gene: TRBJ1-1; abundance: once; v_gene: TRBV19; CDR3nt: TGTGCCAGTAGTATGCGGGAAATGAACACTGAAGCTTTCTTT; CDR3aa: CASSMREMNTEAFF
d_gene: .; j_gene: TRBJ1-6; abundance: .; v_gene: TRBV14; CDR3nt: TGTGCCAGCAGCCAAGTATGGGGGAGGAATTCACCCCTCCACTTT; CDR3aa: CASSQVWGRNSPLHF
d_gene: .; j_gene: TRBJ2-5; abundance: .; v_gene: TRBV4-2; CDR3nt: TGTGCCAGCAGCCCCGGAGGACCTCAAGAGACCCAGTACTTC; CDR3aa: CASSPGGPQETQYF
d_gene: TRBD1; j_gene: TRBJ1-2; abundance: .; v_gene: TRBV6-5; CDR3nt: TGTGCCAGCAGTCTCCAGGGGGCCGGGTATGGCTACACCTTC; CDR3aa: CASSLQGAGYGYTF
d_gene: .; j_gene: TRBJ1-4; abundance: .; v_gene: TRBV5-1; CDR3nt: TGCGCCAGCAGCTCCGACTCAACTAATGAAAAACTGTTTTTT; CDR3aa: CASSSDSTNEKLFF
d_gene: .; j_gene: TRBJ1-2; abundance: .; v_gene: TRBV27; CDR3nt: TGTGCCAGCAGTTTGGGCAGAAACTATGGCTACACCTTC; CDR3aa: CASSLGRNYGYTF
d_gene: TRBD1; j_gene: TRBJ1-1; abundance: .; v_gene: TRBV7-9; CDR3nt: TGTGCCAGCAGCTTAGGGGACAGAATGAACACTGAAGCTTTCTTT; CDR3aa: CASSLGDRMNTEAFF
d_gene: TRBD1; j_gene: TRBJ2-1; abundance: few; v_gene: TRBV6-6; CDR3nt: TGTGCCAGCAGCTCCGGGACAGAATCTTACAATGAGCAGTTCTTC; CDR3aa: CASSSGTESYNEQFF
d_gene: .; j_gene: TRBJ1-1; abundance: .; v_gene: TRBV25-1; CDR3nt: TGTGCCAGCAGTGAATTAGCTAACACTGAAGCTTTCTTT; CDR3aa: CASSELANTEAFF
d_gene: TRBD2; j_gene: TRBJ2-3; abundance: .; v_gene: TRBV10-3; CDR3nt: TGTGCCATCAGTGAGTCCCGGACTAGCGGGAACACAGATACGCAGTATTTT; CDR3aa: CAISESRTSGNTDTQYF
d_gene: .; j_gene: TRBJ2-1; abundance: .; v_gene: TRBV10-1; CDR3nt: TGCGCCAGCCCGGGGTACCTATACAATGAGCAGTTCTTC; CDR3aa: CASPGYLYNEQFF
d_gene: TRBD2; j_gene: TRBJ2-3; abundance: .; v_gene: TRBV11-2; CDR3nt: TGTGCCAGCAGCACAGGGACTAGCTGGGGAGATACGCAGTATTTT; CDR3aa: CASSTGTSWGDTQYF
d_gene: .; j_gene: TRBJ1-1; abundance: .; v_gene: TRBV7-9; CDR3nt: TGTGCCAGCAGCCCACCGACAGATGAAGCTTTCTTT; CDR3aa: CASSPPTDEAFF
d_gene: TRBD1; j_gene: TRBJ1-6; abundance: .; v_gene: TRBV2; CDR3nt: TGTGCCAGCACAAGGGACAGAAATTCACCCCTCCACTTT; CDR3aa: CASTRDRNSPLHF
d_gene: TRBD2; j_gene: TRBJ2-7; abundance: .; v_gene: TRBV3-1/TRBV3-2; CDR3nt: TGTGCCAGCAGCCAAGAGGGTCGGCGGGGGGGATCCTACGAGCAGTACTTC; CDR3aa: CASSQEGRRGGSYEQYF
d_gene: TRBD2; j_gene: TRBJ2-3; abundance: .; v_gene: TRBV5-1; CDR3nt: TGCGCCAGCAGGGAAGGGACTAGCTGGGTTTCTGATACGCAGTATTTT; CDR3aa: CASREGTSWVSDTQYF
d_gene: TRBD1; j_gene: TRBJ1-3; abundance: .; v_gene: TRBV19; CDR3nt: TGTGCCAGTGAAACGGGACAGGGTGGAAACACCATATATTTT; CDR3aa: CASETGQGGNTIYF
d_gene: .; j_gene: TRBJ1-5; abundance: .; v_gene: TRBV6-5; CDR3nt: TGTGCCAGCAGTTATTCGGTATATAGCAATCAGCCCCAGCATTTT; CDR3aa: CASSYSVYSNQPQHF
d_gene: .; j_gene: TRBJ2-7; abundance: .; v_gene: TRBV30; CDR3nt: TGTGCCTGGAGTGGGCGGCCTTACGAGCAGTACTTC; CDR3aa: CAWSGRPYEQYF
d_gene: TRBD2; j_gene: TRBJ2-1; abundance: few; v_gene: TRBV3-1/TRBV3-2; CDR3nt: TGTGCCAGCAGCCCGACTAGCGGGCGGGATGAGCAGTTCTTC; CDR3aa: CASSPTSGRDEQFF
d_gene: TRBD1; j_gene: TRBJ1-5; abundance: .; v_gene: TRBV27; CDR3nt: TGTGCCAGCGGAAAGGGACAGGGGAGCAATCAGCCCCAGCATTTT; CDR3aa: CASGKGQGSNQPQHF
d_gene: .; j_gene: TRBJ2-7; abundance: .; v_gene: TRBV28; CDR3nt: TGTGCCAGCAGTTTAAGTGAGACACTGAGCTCCTACGAGCAGTACTTC; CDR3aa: CASSLSETLSSYEQYF
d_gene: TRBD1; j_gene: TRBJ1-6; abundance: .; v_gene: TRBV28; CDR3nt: TGTGCCAGCAGTTTACGACAGGGAATTTCACCCCTCCACTTT; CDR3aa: CASSLRQGISPLHF
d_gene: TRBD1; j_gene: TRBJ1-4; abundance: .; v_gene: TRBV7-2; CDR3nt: TGTGCCAGCAGCCCCCGGGACAGAACTAATGAAAAACTGTTTTTT; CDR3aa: CASSPRDRTNEKLFF
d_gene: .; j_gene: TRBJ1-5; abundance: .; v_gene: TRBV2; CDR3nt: TGTGCCAGCAGTTTAGTGGATCAGCCCCAGCATTTT; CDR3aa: CASSLVDQPQHF
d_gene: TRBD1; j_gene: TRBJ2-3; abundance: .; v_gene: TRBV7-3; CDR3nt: TGTGCCAGCAGCTTCAGGGGGCTTAGCACAGATACGCAGTATTTT; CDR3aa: CASSFRGLSTDTQYF
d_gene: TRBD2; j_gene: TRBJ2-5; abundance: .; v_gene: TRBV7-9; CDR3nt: TGTGCCAGCAGCTTAGTACTAGCGGGGGGAGAGACCCAGTACTTC; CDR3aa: CASSLVLAGGETQYF
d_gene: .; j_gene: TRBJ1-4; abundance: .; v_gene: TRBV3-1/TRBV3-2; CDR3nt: TGTGCCAGCAGCCAATCACAGGGTGGTGCGGAAAAACTGTTTTTT; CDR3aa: CASSQSQGGAEKLFF
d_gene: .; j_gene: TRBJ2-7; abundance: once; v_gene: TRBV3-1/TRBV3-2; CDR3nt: TGTGCCAGCAGCCAAGATCTAGCTTCGGGCGAGCAGTACTTC; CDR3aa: CASSQDLASGEQYF
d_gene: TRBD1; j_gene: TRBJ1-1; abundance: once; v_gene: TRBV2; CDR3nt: TGTGCCAGCAGGACAGGGCCCGAGGGGGCTTTCTTT; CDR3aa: CASRTGPEGAFF
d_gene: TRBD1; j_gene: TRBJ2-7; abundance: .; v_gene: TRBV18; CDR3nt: TGTGCCAGCTCACCACCTACAGGGGGGACCTCCTACGAGCAGTACTTC; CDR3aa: CASSPPTGGTSYEQYF
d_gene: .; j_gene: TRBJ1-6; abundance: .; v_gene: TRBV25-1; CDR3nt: TGTGCCAGCAGGTGGAGCTCCTATAATTCACCCCTCCACTTT; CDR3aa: CASRWSSYNSPLHF
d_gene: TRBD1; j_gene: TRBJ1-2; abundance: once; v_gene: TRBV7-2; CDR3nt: TGTGCCAGCAGCTTACCGGACAGGCCGGGGGGCTACACCTTC; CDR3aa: CASSLPDRPGGYTF
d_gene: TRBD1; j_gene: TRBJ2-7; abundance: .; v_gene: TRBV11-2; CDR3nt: TGTGCCAGCAGTTCCGGACAGGGGACCTACGAGCAGTACTTC; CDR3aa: CASSSGQGTYEQYF
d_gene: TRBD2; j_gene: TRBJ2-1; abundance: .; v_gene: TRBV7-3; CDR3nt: TGTGCCAGCAGCTTAAGCGGGGGGGCCTACAATGAGCAGTTCTTC; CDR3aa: CASSLSGGAYNEQFF
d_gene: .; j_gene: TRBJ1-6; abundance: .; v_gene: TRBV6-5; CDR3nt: TGTGCCAGCAGTTACTCAGGGGCGATATGGAATTCACCCCTCCACTTT; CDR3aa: CASSYSGAIWNSPLHF
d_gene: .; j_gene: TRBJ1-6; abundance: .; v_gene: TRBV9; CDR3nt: TGTGCCAGCAGCGTAGGTTGGGGGACTTCCTATAATTCACCCCTCCACTTT; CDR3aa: CASSVGWGTSYNSPLHF
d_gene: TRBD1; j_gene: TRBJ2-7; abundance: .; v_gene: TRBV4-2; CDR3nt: TGTGCCAGCAGCCAAGATAATCCCCGGACAGGGTTATCCTACGAGCAGTACTTC; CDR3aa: CASSQDNPRTGLSYEQYF
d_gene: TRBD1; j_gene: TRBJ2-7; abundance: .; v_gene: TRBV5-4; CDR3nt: TGTGCCAGCAGCGTACCGGGACAGGCCGCGTACGAGCAGTACTTC; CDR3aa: CASSVPGQAAYEQYF
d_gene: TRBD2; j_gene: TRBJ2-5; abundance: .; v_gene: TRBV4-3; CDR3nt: TGCGCCAGCAGCCAAGCTGCAGCGGGGGCTAGAGAGACCCAGTACTTC; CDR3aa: CASSQAAAGARETQYF
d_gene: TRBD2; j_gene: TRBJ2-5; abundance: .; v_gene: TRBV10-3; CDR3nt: TGTGCCATCAGTGAGTGGGAGCGGGGAGCAAAAGAGACCCAGTACTTC; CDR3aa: CAISEWERGAKETQYF
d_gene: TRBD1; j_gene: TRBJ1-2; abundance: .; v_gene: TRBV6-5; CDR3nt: TGTGCCAGCACCGCGGCCGGGACAGTGAGCAATGGCTACACCTTC; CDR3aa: CASTAAGTVSNGYTF
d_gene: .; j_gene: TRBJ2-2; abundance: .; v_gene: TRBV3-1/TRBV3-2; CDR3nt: TGTGCCAGCAGCCTAGGGAGCACCGGGGAGCTGTTTTTT; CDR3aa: CASSLGSTGELFF
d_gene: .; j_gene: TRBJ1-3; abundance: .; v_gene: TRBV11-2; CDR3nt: TGTGCCAGCAGCTCCGACAACTCTGGAAACACCATATATTTT; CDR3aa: CASSSDNSGNTIYF